Included here is one TCR beta chain sequence, with context. This clone's antigen is unknown. Per-base qualities were not stored, and no clone one base away is much larger. The approximately 39 donors, aged about 6 to 100 years, were systemically healthy Caucasian individuals from Russia. Each donor gave about 11 milliliters of peripheral blood, drawn into EDTA-treated Vacutainer tubes. Ficoll-Paque density-gradient centrifugation was used to isolate PBMCs, with at least 6.5 million per sample. Total RNA, at least 5 micrograms per sample, was extracted from PBMCs with Trizol reagent. For every donor, flow cytometry on a PBMC aliquot measured the percentage of naive CD45RAhigh/CD27high T cells. The record originates from a study of blood T cells in healthy people across ages (dated by TCRdb to between 2014 and 2017). General notes on the study: Template switching captured roughly one uniquely barcoded TCR beta cDNA molecule per two T cells in model experiments. Using deep sequencing normalized with unique cDNA molecular identifiers, the study measured how TCR beta repertoire diversity changes with age. The donors were divided into four age groups: young (average around 16 years), middle-aged (roughly 42), aged (approximately 62) and long-lived (approximately 74). To avoid experimental bias, donors of different ages were spread randomly across the sequencing lanes. The study analyzed two additional independent replicas of 1 million unique cDNA reads from the same blood draw for two donors, one aged 18 to 30 and one aged 80 or older. Beyond this particular receptor, the publication reports: Because donor CMV infection status was unknown, age-related changes in expanded clonotypes were potentially confounded. A strong correlation was found between observed TCR beta diversity and the percentage of naive T cells measured by flow cytometry. Estimates of total diversity from one million sequenced T cells were regarded as lower bounds and underestimates. Observed TCR beta diversity per million T cells fell roughly linearly with age, and a significant reduction was already apparent by age around 44. Compared with the aged group, the long-lived group had more naive CD4+ T cells, fewer expanded clones and increased TCR diversity, suggesting age selection. Bulk unsorted PBMC profiling prevented conclusive comparison of naive and antigen-experienced compartments.

Library method: 5' RACE. The reads were generated on an Illumina HiSeq 2500. A second PCR of about 7 to 12 cycles was run with a J-beta primer mix and a sample-barcoded 5' primer. A unique molecular identifier was introduced onto each TCR beta cDNA molecule by a template-switch 5' adaptor carrying 12 random nucleotides. Each sample yielded at least 2.5 million CDR3-containing paired-end reads. First-strand cDNA synthesis was performed from all RNA using the Mint cDNA synthesis kit, with priming by a TRBC-specific oligonucleotide. All cDNA was treated with uracil-DNA glycosylase and then went through a first 18-cycle PCR with the universal primers M1SS and BC2_uni_R. The paper's processing steps were these. Normalization of each sample was performed by random selection of 1 million high-quality reads, each carrying a distinct molecular identifier. Instead of being binned into consensus sequences, reads with shared molecular identifiers were discarded. MiTCR, with a Q25 quality threshold and the strictest error-elimination algorithm, was used for CDR3 identification, clonotype clustering and error correction. A nonparametric unseen species model with Euler transformation was used to estimate a lower bound on total TCR beta diversity. The public reads were reanalyzed by TCRdb: fastp trimming at Q25, MiXCR alignment, in-frame beta chains only. Merged by CDR3 protein, the rows form single entries marked with the most common genes and DNA. These V and J calls derive from TCRdb rather than the authors' analysis. In this sample the table shows some 700,000 distinct CDR3 sequences, over 20% of which occur a single time. The ten largest clonotypes hold under 25% of the sample.

The CDR3 runs 14 amino acids, cysteine and phenylalanine included. Only the CDR3 part of the read is kept: 42 bases, read in frame from the first base. V lost 6 bases and J lost 4 bases; the stretch between them is 15 bases long. Taken from the germline V gene, the CDR1 and CDR2 loops are MNHEY and SVGEGT. The material sequenced was blood. The rearranged segments are TRBV6-2 or TRBV6-3 and TRBJ1-2, with a weak D call of TRBD1 (5 bases match). This TCR was sampled from a man between 65 and 85 years old in good health. The DNA is as follows: TGTGCCAGCAGACCCACAGGTACGGGCTATGGCTACACCTTC. This is translated as CASRPTGTGYGYTF.